The present entry profiles one T cell receptor (beta chain) with its context. Its antigen is as yet unknown. The junction had 5 bases not matched to a gene; V was cut back by 3 bases and J by 6 bases. Germline CDR1 reads MGHRA; CDR2 reads YSYEKL. The CDR3 extends over 15 amino acids. The data stem from a study of T cell repertoires in aging, cancer and after chemotherapy. Study-level information: About 8.8 million TCR reads were in the whole dataset.

Multiplex touch-down PCR with TRB-A/B primers amplified rearranged V-D-J TRB sequences. Each CDR3 protein gets one entry after TCRdb re-called the multiplex PCR reads with MiXCR. The sample has 9,500 or so distinct CDR3 sequences, approximately 25% seen once. Overall study findings and caveats: Loss of evenness, beyond lost richness, contributed to age-related TCR diversity decline in cancer patients. No conclusions about immunological memory after chemotherapy can be drawn from the repertoire data. Age-matched healthy donors had significantly more diverse, less clonal blood TCR repertoires than untreated cancer patients.

The template was genomic DNA from peripheral blood, not RNA. The chain is built from TRBV4-1 and TRBJ2-2; the match to TRBD1 covers 9 bases. The sequenced material came from blood. This clonotype was obtained from a human donor in good health. In nucleotides, the CDR3 is TGCGCCAGCAGCCAGACGGACAGGGGCGCCGGGGAGCTGTTTTTT. This sequence encodes CASSQTDRGAGELFF.